This T cell receptor beta chain came from a study of blood T cell repertoires in COVID-19. The overall study: Samples taken during acute and convalescent COVID-19 were collected in the United States, Italy and Spain.

Profiling relied on immunoSEQ multiplex PCR, and the TCRdb table lists in-frame clones only, not all of them. This sample carries some 16,000 clones, 85% to 95% of them seen once, and the ten largest clones take 5.7%. The germline gives CDR1 SNHLY, CDR2 FYNNEI. The CDR3 is made up of 13 amino acids. The germline V and J ends were trimmed by 4 bases and 5 bases, with 11 bases remaining between them. The V gene is TRBV2, the J gene TRBJ1-1, with D uncertain. This clonotype originated in a human donor in a cohort sampled during active COVID-19. Sequenced sample: peripheral blood. Here the CDR3 DNA reads TGTGCCAGCAGTGTTACCAGGAAGACTGAAGCTTTCTTT. As protein: CASSVTRKTEAFF.